The text below deals with one T cell receptor beta chain. This entry is derived from a study of blood T cell repertoires in COVID-19. The wider study: Samples taken during acute and convalescent COVID-19 were collected in the United States, Italy and Spain. T cells, B-cell-depleted T cells, or PBMCs supplied cDNA or gDNA.

Enrolment of Seattle patients took place during active infection, and they were followed longitudinally. Original handling: Reference gene primers were amplified, and this amplification served to estimate nucleated cell counts. Libraries were prepared by immunoSEQ multiplex PCR; TCRdb keeps only in-frame clonotypes and omits some of them. V, J and clone size were drawn from that table, and D and trimming were deduced from the DNA. The sample contains about 76,000 clones, roughly 84% of which appear only once. This CDR3 contains 14 residues. With 3 bases clipped from V and 5 bases from J, the junction kept 7 bases outside the gene matches. CDR1 is SNHLY and CDR2 is FYNNEI in the germline V gene.

The gene calls are TRBV2 and TRBJ2-7, with TRBD2 identical over 7 bases. The specimen sequenced was peripheral blood. This receptor was obtained from a man between 60 and 75 years old with COVID-19, enrolled during active disease. CDR3: CASSDVGGKDEQYF. CDR3 nucleotides: TGTGCCAGCAGTGATGTGGGGGGGAAAGACGAGCAGTACTTC.